The entry that follows covers one TCR beta chain sequence. Losses at the gene ends were 3 bases for V and 3 bases for J; bases not matched to a gene: 8. The CDR3 has 15 amino acids. CDR1 SGHRS and CDR2 YFSETQ come from the germline V gene. The sample belongs to a study of blood T cell repertoires in COVID-19. Method: immunoSEQ multiplex PCR; TCRdb's copy keeps in-frame clones and lacks some. The sample includes about 110,000 clones, around 83% of them seen just once. V and J are TRBV5-1 and TRBJ1-2; TRBD1 matches 7 bases. Sequenced sample: peripheral blood. This receptor was obtained from an older man with acute or convalescent COVID-19. The CDR3: CASSSKQGSDYGYTF. CDR3 coding DNA: TGCGCCAGCAGCTCGAAACAGGGGTCGGACTATGGCTACACCTTC.